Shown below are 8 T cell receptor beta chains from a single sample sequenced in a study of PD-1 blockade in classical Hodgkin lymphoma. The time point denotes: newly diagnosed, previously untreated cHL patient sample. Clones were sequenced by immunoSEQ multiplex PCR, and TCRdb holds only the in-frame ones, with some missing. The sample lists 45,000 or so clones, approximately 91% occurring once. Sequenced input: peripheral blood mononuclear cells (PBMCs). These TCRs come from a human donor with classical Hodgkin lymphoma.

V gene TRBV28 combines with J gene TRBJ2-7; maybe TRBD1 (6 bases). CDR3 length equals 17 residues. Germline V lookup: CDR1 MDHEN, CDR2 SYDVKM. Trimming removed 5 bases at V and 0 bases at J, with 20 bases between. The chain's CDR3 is CASSPHPKDSFSYEQYF. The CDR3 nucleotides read TGTGCCAGCAGTCCTCATCCAAAGGACAGTTTCTCCTACGAGCAGTACTTC. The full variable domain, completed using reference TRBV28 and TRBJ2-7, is DVKVTQSSRYLVKRTGEKVFLECVQDMDHENMFWYRQDPGLGLRLIYFSYDVKMKEKGDIPEGYSVSREKKERFSLILESASTNQTSMYLCASSPHPKDSFSYEQYFGPGTRLTVT.

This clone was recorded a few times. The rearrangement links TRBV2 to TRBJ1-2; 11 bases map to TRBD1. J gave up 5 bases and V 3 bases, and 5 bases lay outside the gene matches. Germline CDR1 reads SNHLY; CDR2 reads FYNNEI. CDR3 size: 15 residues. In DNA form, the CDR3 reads TGTGCCAGCAGTGATCGGACAGGGGGCGGGTATGGCTACACCTTC. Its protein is CASSDRTGGGYGYTF. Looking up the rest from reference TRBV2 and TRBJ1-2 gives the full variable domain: EPEVTQTPSHQVTQMGQEVILRCVPISNHLYFYWYRQILGQKVEFLVSFYNNEISEKSEIFDDQFSVERPDGSNFTLKIRSTKLEDSAMYFCASSDRTGGGYGYTFGSGTRLTVV.

The CDR3 reads CASSDRMGTRLFQETQYF. CDR3 DNA: TGTGCCAGCAGTGACCGGATGGGGACCAGGCTGTTCCAAGAGACCCAGTACTTC. The chain is built from TRBV27 and TRBJ2-5; either TRBD1 or TRBD2 may supply D (5 bases each). The CDR3 has 18 residues. V lost 5 bases and J 1 base, leaving 23 bases between the germline ends. Looked up from germline, CDR1 is MNHEY and CDR2 is SMNVEV (reference sequence).

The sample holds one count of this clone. The DNA of the CDR3 is TGTGCCGGAGGCGTCATTTGGGAGCAGTACGTC. Amino acids: CAGGVIWEQYV. The chain carries TRBV21-1 and TRBJ2-7; the table's D call, TRBD2, was not checked against the DNA. TRBV21-1 is reported as a pseudogene. CDR3 length equals 11 residues.

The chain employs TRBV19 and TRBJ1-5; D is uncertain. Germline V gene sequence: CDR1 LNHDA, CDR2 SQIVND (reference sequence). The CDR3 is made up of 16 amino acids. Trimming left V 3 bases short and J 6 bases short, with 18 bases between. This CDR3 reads CASSIQPGPTGQPQHF. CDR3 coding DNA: TGTGCCAGTAGTATTCAGCCAGGACCGACGGGTCAGCCCCAGCATTTT.

CDR3 nucleotides: TGTGCCAGCAGTGATGGGTTGCTTAGTGGGGGAGATACGCAGTATTTT. It yields the protein CASSDGLLSGGDTQYF. This rearrangement joins TRBV6-1 to TRBJ2-3; either TRBD1 or TRBD2 may supply D (5 bases each). V lost 3 bases, J lost 5 bases, and 18 bases lay in between. Germline loops: CDR1 MNHNS, CDR2 SASEGT. The CDR3 runs 16 residues.

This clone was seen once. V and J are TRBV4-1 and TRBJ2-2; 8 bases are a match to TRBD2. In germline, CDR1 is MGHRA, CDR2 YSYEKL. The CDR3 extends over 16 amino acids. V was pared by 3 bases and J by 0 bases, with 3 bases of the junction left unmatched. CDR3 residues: CASSQILAANTGELFF. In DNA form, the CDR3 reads TGCGCCAGCAGCCAGATACTAGCGGCGAACACCGGGGAGCTGTTTTTT.

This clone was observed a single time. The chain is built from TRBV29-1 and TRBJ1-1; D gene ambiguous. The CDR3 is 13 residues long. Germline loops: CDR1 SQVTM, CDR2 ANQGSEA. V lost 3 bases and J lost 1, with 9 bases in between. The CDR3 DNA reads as TGCAGCGTTGAGGGCAGTTCGAACACTGAAGCTTTCTTT. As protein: CSVEGSSNTEAFF.